What follows are 19 T cell receptor beta chains derived from one specimen sequenced in a study of OX40 agonist ivuxolimab in advanced cancers. Measured with immunoSEQ multiplex PCR; TCRdb has only the in-frame clones, and not every one. The profile shows about 100,000 clones, about 88% of them singletons. The sample here was CD4+ or CD8+ T cells sorted from blood, taken in a trial of the OX40 agonist ivuxolimab. These receptor sequences come from an adult with an advanced solid tumor such as melanoma, head and neck, liver or kidney cancer.

The chain carries TRBV10-1 and TRBJ2-7, with D unclear. V dropped 2 bases and J dropped 3 bases, with 11 bases sitting between them. The CDR3 is 14 residues long. Germline V lookup: CDR1 WNHNN, CDR2 SYGVQD (reference sequence). The CDR3 loop reads CASSERINGYEQYF. In DNA form, the CDR3 reads TGCGCCAGCAGTGAGAGGATTAACGGCTACGAGCAGTACTTC.

This chain joins TRBV13 and TRBJ1-4, with TRBD1 matching 8 bases. Germline trimming cut 8 bases from V and 7 bases from J; bases unmatched to any gene: 9. The germline V gene encodes CDR1 PRHDT and CDR2 FYEKMQ (reference sequence). This CDR3 spans 14 amino acids. This CDR3 reads CASSKKDRVEKLFF. The DNA of the CDR3 is TGTGCCAGCTCTAAAAAGGACAGGGTTGAAAAACTGTTTTTT.

This chain uses TRBV6-1 with TRBJ2-7, with D tentatively TRBD1 or TRBD2 (6 bases each). Germline CDR1 MNHNS, CDR2 SASEGT. CDR3 length: 11 residues. V dropped 5 bases and J dropped 5 bases, with 7 bases sitting between them. CDR3 protein: CASSRGDEQYF. The DNA of the CDR3 is TGTGCCAGCAGTAGGGGGGACGAGCAGTACTTC.

J is TRBJ1-1 and V is TRBV7-9, with 8 bases that match TRBD1. Germline CDR1 is SEHNR and CDR2 is FQNEAQ (reference sequence). CDR3 size: 15 residues. V trimming: 5 bases; J trimming: 1 base; junction bases outside the gene matches: 6. The CDR3, as DNA: TGTGCCAGCAGCCCCGGACAGGGTCGGAACACTGAAGCTTTCTTT. It encodes CASSPGQGRNTEAFF.

Comments on this clone: The identical CDR3 is also encoded by other nucleotide sequences in the sample. V usage is TRBV5-1 and J usage is TRBJ1-1, with TRBD1 matching over 7 bases. The CDR3 contains 14 residues. Germline CDR1 reads SGHRS; CDR2 reads YFSETQ. V shed 3 bases and J 2 bases; nucleotides not matched to a gene: 4. The CDR3 nucleotides are TGCGCCAGCAGCTCGGGGACAGCTAACACTGAAGCTTTCTTT. The encoded protein is CASSSGTANTEAFF.

This clone was observed once. The chain carries TRBV11-2 and TRBJ1-1, with a tentative D call TRBD1 (5 bases). The V and J ends lost 5 bases and 1 base respectively, with 14 bases between them. Germline CDR1 SGHAT, CDR2 FQNNGV. This CDR3 region has 15 residues. The chain's CDR3 is CASSQGGQRNTEAFF. For the CDR3, the DNA is TGTGCCAGCAGCCAGGGCGGCCAGAGGAACACTGAAGCTTTCTTT.

The CDR3 nucleotides are TGTGCCAGTAGTAACCCCGTGAGGGGTTACAATCAGCCCCAGCATTTT. Translating it yields CASSNPVRGYNQPQHF. V is TRBV19 and J is TRBJ1-5; perhaps TRBD1 as D (5 bases). The CDR3 runs to 16 residues. CDR1 LNHDA and CDR2 SQIVND come from the germline V gene (reference sequence). Trimming took off 4 bases at V and 3 bases at J, with 16 bases between the two ends.

This clone was seen a single time. The J gene is TRBJ2-5, the V gene TRBV19; 10 positions agree with TRBD1. Germline trimming cut 6 bases from V and 5 bases from J; bases unmatched to any gene: 3. The CDR3 totals 13 residues. Germline V gene sequence: CDR1 LNHDA, CDR2 SQIVND (reference sequence). The CDR3 region has the DNA TGTGCCAGTAGGTGGACAGGGGGGGAGACCCAGTACTTC. Translated, it gives CASRWTGGETQYF.

The chain uses TRBV6-6 and TRBJ2-7; 8 positions agree with TRBD2. The germline V gene encodes CDR1 MNHNY and CDR2 SVGAGI (reference sequence). The CDR3 has 13 amino acids. V lost 4 bases and J lost 6; bases outside the gene matches: 5. The CDR3 loop is CASSFRTSSEQYF. In DNA, the CDR3 is TGTGCCAGCAGTTTTCGGACTAGCAGCGAGCAGTACTTC.

The genes are TRBV2 and TRBJ2-7; 7 bases map to TRBD1. V gave up 2 bases and J gave up 2 bases; unmatched junction bases: 6. Germline V gene data show CDR1 as SNHLY and CDR2 as FYNNEI. The CDR3 is 15 residues long. CDR3 residues: CASSENRGLTYEQYF. The CDR3, as DNA: TGTGCCAGCAGTGAAAACAGGGGTTTGACCTACGAGCAGTACTTC.

The chain uses TRBV5-1 and TRBJ2-5; 8 bases fit TRBD2. Germline V CDR1 and CDR2: SGHRS, YFSETQ. CDR3 length: 15 residues. The V segment lost 2 bases and the J segment 4 bases; nucleotides outside the gene matches: 7. The CDR3 sequence is CASSLPGLGVETQYF. Here the CDR3 DNA reads TGCGCCAGCAGCTTACCGGGACTAGGGGTAGAGACCCAGTACTTC.

The J gene is TRBJ2-7, the V gene TRBV5-1; TRBD1 matches 10 bases. Germline V gene lookup returns CDR1 SGHRS and CDR2 YFSETQ. V was clipped by 5 bases and J by 7 bases; unmatched bases: 9. This CDR3 contains 14 residues. The CDR3 here is CASRKPGQGREQYF. The CDR3 DNA reads TGCGCCAGCAGAAAGCCGGGACAGGGGAGGGAGCAGTACTTC.

The genes are TRBV27 and TRBJ2-1; 12 bases are shared with TRBD2. This CDR3 contains 15 residues. CDR1 and CDR2 from the germline V gene are MNHEY and SMNVEV (reference sequence). V trimming: 1 base; J trimming: 8 bases; junction bases outside the gene matches: 3. This chain's CDR3 is CASSLFTSGRYEQFF. For the CDR3, the DNA is TGTGCCAGCAGTTTATTTACTAGCGGGAGGTATGAGCAGTTCTTC.

The gene calls are TRBV11-3 and TRBJ2-3; possible D gene TRBD2, 5 bases. Germline V gene sequence: CDR1 SGHNT, CDR2 YENEEA. The CDR3 is 15 amino acids. Trimming cost V 3 bases and J 4 bases, with 14 bases left between them. In DNA form, the CDR3 reads TGTGCCAGCAGCTTCGATCACTTCGGGGCAGATACGCAGTATTTT. Amino acids: CASSFDHFGADTQYF.

This chain joins TRBV29-1 and TRBJ2-1; 7 bases align to TRBD2. The trim removed 7 bases at V and 4 bases at J, leaving 7 bases unmatched. Germline V CDR1 and CDR2: SQVTM, ANQGSEA. CDR3 length: 13 amino acids. CDR3 DNA: TGCAGCGCACCGGGACTACCTTACAATGAGCAGTTCTTC. It encodes CSAPGLPYNEQFF.

The table lists this clone with a few counts. The chain recombines TRBV19 with TRBJ2-2; perhaps TRBD1 as D (6 bases). Germline assignment: CDR1 LNHDA and CDR2 SQIVND (reference sequence). The CDR3 is made up of 13 amino acids. V was shortened by 3 bases and J by 6 bases, with 8 bases between the two germline ends. The CDR3 coding sequence is TGTGCCAGTAGTATTAAGGGGGCCGGGGAGCTGTTTTTT. Encoded protein: CASSIKGAGELFF.

CDR3 DNA sequence: TGTGCCAGCAGCGTAGATAGGGCGAACACCGGGGAGCTGTTTTTT. Its protein is CASSVDRANTGELFF. J is TRBJ2-2 and V is TRBV9; D call uncertain. CDR1 SGDLS and CDR2 YYNGEE come from the germline V gene. Trimming took 0 bases from V and 0 from J, leaving 6 bases between them. There are 15 residues in the CDR3.

This sequence joins TRBV7-2 and TRBJ2-5; no firm D call. Per the germline V gene, CDR1 is SGHTA and CDR2 is FQGNSA. The V end was cut by 2 bases, the J end by 5 bases, with 18 bases between. This CDR3 is built from 16 residues. The CDR3 loop reads CASSLTGIAVGETQYF. The CDR3 coding sequence is TGTGCCAGCAGCTTAACTGGTATAGCCGTAGGGGAGACCCAGTACTTC.

The V call is TRBV5-6, the J call TRBJ2-2; 7 bases are shared with TRBD2. Trimming cost V 4 bases and J 7 bases; bases outside gene matches: 13. The CDR3 is made up of 16 amino acids. Germline CDR1 and CDR2: SGHDT and YYEEEE. CDR3 sequence reads: CASSRRVTSIGGELFF. The CDR3 bases are TGTGCCAGCAGCCGCAGGGTGACTAGCATTGGCGGGGAGCTGTTTTTT.